This T cell receptor beta chain is from a study of read filtering for tumor transcriptome and immune sequencing. The library was built from around 0.4 ug RNA with molecular barcoded adaptors for alpha/delta and beta/gamma chains. TCRdb passed the reads through MiXCR, listing each CDR3 protein once. The data contain fewer than 25,000 distinct CDR3 sequences, 20% to 25% of them singletons. Study results and caveats: Without single-read clonotypes, shared clonotype proportions correlated more between IR-seq and RNA-seq.

This clonotype was counted many times. Its antigen is currently unknown. This CDR3 has 15 residues. With 3 bases clipped from V and 2 bases from J, the junction kept 1 base outside the gene matches. From germline, CDR1 is SGHTA and CDR2 FQGTGA. The V and J genes are TRBV7-3 and TRBJ2-1; TRBD2 matches at 10 bases. This TCR was recovered from a donor at least 40 years old with multiple myeloma. Source material: a population of CD138-negative cells sorted from bone marrow. CDR3 protein: CASSFTSGAYNEQFF. CDR3 nucleotides: TGTGCCAGCAGCTTTACTAGCGGGGCCTACAATGAGCAGTTCTTC.